This T cell receptor beta chain was obtained from a study of glioma-infiltrating T cells. TCR alpha and beta CDR3 regions were amplified from RNA using iRepertoire nested multiplex PCR. Via MiXCR, TCRdb re-called the multiplex PCR reads, giving one row per CDR3 protein. Found here are roughly 120,000 distinct CDR3 sequences, roughly 24% of them singletons; the top ten hold nearly 15%. The germline V and J ends were trimmed by 1 base and 0 bases, with 7 bases remaining between them. Germline V gives CDR1 LGHDT, CDR2 YNNKEL (reference sequence). CDR3 length equals 14 residues. The chain joins TRBV3-1 to TRBJ2-7; TRBD2 might be the D (5 bases). The sequenced material came from glioma tissue, nonneoplastic brain tissue, or PBMCs (not recorded which). This sequence was found in a human donor with low-grade glioma or glioblastoma, undergoing nonglioma brain surgery, or in good health (not recorded which). The CDR3 protein is CASSQGLSSYEQYF. CDR3 nucleotide sequence: TGTGCCAGCAGCCAAGGACTAAGCTCCTACGAGCAGTACTTC.